These 16 T cell receptor beta chains originate from one sample sequenced in a study of identical twins. Via MiXCR, TCRdb re-called the 5' RACE reads, giving one row per CDR3 protein. The repertoire includes around 450,000 distinct CDR3 sequences, 12% to 15% of them detected once, and 0.5% to 0.65% sits in the top ten. These data were also filed under a second study, of yellow fever vaccine responses in identical twins.

Source material: CD4+ T cells sorted from blood. These receptors all come from a woman under 30 in good health.

The chain recombines TRBV7-2 with TRBJ2-3, with TRBD1 matching over 8 bases. The junction had 17 bases not matched to a gene; V was cut back by 6 bases and J by 6 bases. This CDR3 comprises 17 residues. Per the germline V gene, CDR1 is SGHTA and CDR2 is FQGNSA. CDR3 nucleotide sequence: TGTGCCAGCAGTCCAAAATTGGACAGGGTAGGGCTTGATACGCAGTATTTT. Translation: CASSPKLDRVGLDTQYF.

The genes are TRBV28 and TRBJ2-1; 9 positions match TRBD2. The junction had 9 bases not matched to a gene; V was cut back by 4 bases and J by 5 bases. CDR1 and CDR2 (germline): MDHEN, SYDVKM. The CDR3 is made up of 16 amino acids. This CDR3 is CASSSISGRRNNEQFF. DNA for the CDR3: TGTGCCAGCAGTTCCATTAGCGGGAGAAGAAACAATGAGCAGTTCTTC.

The chain carries TRBV6-1 and TRBJ2-7; 12 bases map to TRBD2. CDR3 length: 17 residues. With V trimmed by 2 bases and J by 3 bases, 8 bases remained unmatched. Germline-derived CDR1 and CDR2 are MNHNS and SASEGT. The CDR3, as DNA: TGTGCCAGCAGTGAATGGACTAGCGGGACCCGAGGCTACGAGCAGTACTTC. This encodes CASSEWTSGTRGYEQYF.

This clonotype was counted many times. V usage is TRBV27 and J usage is TRBJ2-3, with D unresolved. Trimming cost V 10 bases and J 1 base, with 9 bases left between them. CDR1 is MNHEY and CDR2 is SMNVEV in the germline V gene (reference sequence). This CDR3 spans 12 amino acids. CDR3 coding DNA: TGTGCCACCACCCGGGGCACAGATACGCAGTATTTT. Encoded protein: CATTRGTDTQYF.

The sample holds many counts of this clonotype. The chain recombines TRBV12-3 or TRBV12-4 with TRBJ2-5; D not certain. The CDR3 totals 15 residues. The V end lost 2 bases, the J end lost 1 base, and 11 bases lay between the germline ends. The CDR3 nucleotides read TGTGCCAGCAGTTTAAATGGGGTATCCCAAGAGACCCAGTACTTC. Translating gives CASSLNGVSQETQYF.

V gene TRBV12-3 or TRBV12-4 combines with J gene TRBJ2-7, with a possible D match to TRBD2 (6 bases). Deletions cut 5 bases from V and 7 bases from J, with 9 bases between. CDR3 length: 11 residues. The CDR3 here is CASSASGEQYF. The CDR3, as DNA: TGTGCCAGCAGTGCAAGCGGGGAGCAGTACTTC.

The V gene is TRBV6-1, the J gene TRBJ2-5, with 7 bases matching TRBD1. Germline CDR1 and CDR2: MNHNS and SASEGT. V lost 6 bases to trimming and J lost 1 base; unmatched junction nucleotides: 11. This CDR3 comprises 16 residues. The chain's CDR3 is CASSSILRDSQETQYF. CDR3 in DNA: TGTGCCAGCAGCTCAATTCTCCGGGACAGCCAAGAGACCCAGTACTTC.

The chain recombines TRBV7-2 with TRBJ2-2; no clear D. V was pared by 5 bases and J by 9 bases, with 10 bases between. The CDR3 has 12 residues. Germline values: CDR1 SGHTA, CDR2 FQGNSA. The DNA for the CDR3 is TGTGCCAGCAGCCTGCTTGGATGGGAGCTGTTTTTT. Translation gives CASSLLGWELFF.

The J gene is TRBJ2-1, the V gene TRBV25-1, with TRBD2 identical over 7 bases. V lost 2 bases, J lost 4 bases, and 8 bases stayed unmatched. The CDR3 extends over 16 amino acids. Germline CDR1 is MGHDK and CDR2 is SYGVNS. CDR3 amino acids: CASSEGSSGSYNEQFF. CDR3 bases: TGTGCCAGCAGTGAAGGTTCTAGCGGTTCATACAATGAGCAGTTCTTC.

This clonotype has just one count. The chain couples TRBV28 to TRBJ2-4; 10 bases agree with TRBD2. The CDR3 extends over 17 amino acids. V shed 3 bases, J shed 1 base, and the junction held 6 bases outside the gene matches. Germline CDR1 and CDR2: MDHEN and SYDVKM. The DNA of the CDR3 is TGTGCCAGCAGTTTGGGGCTAGCGGGAGTGGCCAAAAACATTCAGTACTTC. Translated, it gives CASSLGLAGVAKNIQYF.

The gene calls are TRBV5-1 and TRBJ1-2, with 7 bases matching TRBD1. V lost 4 bases to trimming and J lost 4 bases; unmatched junction nucleotides: 4. The CDR3 contains 13 residues. Per germline, CDR1 SGHRS and CDR2 YFSETQ. The CDR3 here is CASSPGTAYGYTF. The DNA of the CDR3 is TGCGCCAGCAGCCCCGGGACAGCCTATGGCTACACCTTC.

V gene TRBV29-1 combines with J gene TRBJ2-5, with 8 bases lining up with TRBD2. Trimming removed 4 bases from V and 3 bases from J; junction bases left unmatched: 4. CDR3 length equals 13 residues. The V gene's germline CDR1 is SQVTM and CDR2 ANQGSEA. This CDR3 reads CSVAGGREETQYF. Written as DNA, the CDR3 is TGCAGCGTTGCGGGGGGGCGGGAAGAGACCCAGTACTTC.

In its sample, this clonotype was seen a few times. This rearrangement joins TRBV7-2 to TRBJ2-3, with 9 positions matching TRBD2. CDR1 is SGHTA, CDR2 FQGNSA, per germline. The CDR3 runs to 16 residues. V lost 7 bases, J lost 2 bases, and 10 bases stayed unmatched. The chain's CDR3 is CASTTVSGGPTDTQYF. As DNA, the CDR3 is TGTGCCAGCACCACCGTGAGCGGGGGGCCCACAGATACGCAGTATTTT.

The CDR3 nucleotides are TGTGCCAGCAGCCCCCGGGGGCCGGTCAATCAGCCCCAGCATTTT. Amino acids: CASSPRGPVNQPQHF. The chain recombines TRBV3-1 with TRBJ1-5, with D perhaps matching TRBD1 (6 bases). The V end lost 4 bases, the J end lost 3 bases, and 13 bases lay between the germline ends. Germline CDR1 and CDR2: LGHDT and YNNKEL (reference sequence). The CDR3 contains 15 residues.

This clonotype was recorded a few times. The J gene is TRBJ2-7, the V gene TRBV12-3 or TRBV12-4; D uncertain. This CDR3 has 13 residues. V lost 5 bases to trimming and J lost 4 bases, with 12 bases between them. CDR3 DNA: TGTGCCAGCAGTGGGGATGTGGGTTACGAGCAGTACTTC. It specifies CASSGDVGYEQYF.

The chain joins TRBV28 to TRBJ2-1; 11 nucleotides match TRBD1. J gave up 8 bases and V 6 bases, and 9 bases lay outside the gene matches. Per germline, CDR1 MDHEN and CDR2 SYDVKM. The CDR3 contains 15 residues. The CDR3 DNA sequence: TGTGCCAGCAGGGGGACAGGGGGGGGAGCGGATGAGCAGTTCTTC. Translated, it gives CASRGTGGGADEQFF.